This record concerns one TCR beta chain sequence. Its specificity is not known. This sample stems from a study of CD8+ T cells in alopecia areata. Points from the study as a whole: Whereas mice showed it more clearly, TCR sharing across patients was murkier, possibly because of HLA. Many expanded lesional clones persisted in scalp and blood during tofacitinib.

Sequencing used cDNA as its template, made by extracting RNA and reverse transcribing it. The method was immunoSEQ multiplex PCR; TCRdb's version includes in-frame clones alone and lacks a portion of them. The data contain some 170,000 clones, about 55% of them singletons. Treatment: oral pan-JAK inhibitor, 5-10 mg twice daily. As part of sample collection, lesional scalp punch biopsies and peripheral blood were taken from alopecia areata patients. Germline V gene sequence: CDR1 SGHVT, CDR2 SQSDAQ. This CDR3 has 14 amino acids. V was clipped by 1 base and J by 5 bases, with 12 bases between them. This sample comprised CD8+ T cells sorted from blood, obtained at week 24, from a patient treated with tofacitinib. The sequence was obtained from a human donor with alopecia areata. V gene TRBV7-4 combines with J gene TRBJ2-7, with D tentatively TRBD2 (5 bases). CDR3 sequence reads: CASSLGGSWDEQYF. CDR3 bases: TGTGCCAGCAGCTTAGGAGGGTCGTGGGACGAGCAGTACTTC.